This T cell receptor (beta chain) was profiled in a study of blood T cell repertoires in COVID-19. Study-level information: The United States, Italy and Spain supplied acute and convalescent COVID-19 samples.

The V end was cut by 8 bases, the J end by 7 bases, with 18 bases between. Looked up from germline, CDR1 is MDHEN and CDR2 is SYDVKM. The CDR3 consists of 13 residues. As processed by the authors: Nucleated cell counts were estimated from reference gene primer amplification. Assay: immunoSEQ multiplex PCR; the TCRdb copy retains only in-frame clones and omits some. That table is the source of V, J and clone size, and D and trimming were worked out from the DNA. Among 35,000 to 40,000 clones listed, around 80% were seen once. The receptor was derived from a man older than 75 with active or convalescent COVID-19. The chain employs TRBV28 and TRBJ2-7; maybe TRBD1 (6 bases). Sample: peripheral blood. The CDR3, as DNA: TGTGCCAGCCTGGGACAAGGGTATAATGAGCAGTACTTC. As protein: CASLGQGYNEQYF.